This T cell receptor beta chain was identified in a study of beta chain features in type 1 diabetes. Study-level findings and limits: Researchers report that Type 1 diabetes patients had moderately but significantly shorter TCRB CDR3s across all four CD4+ subsets.

CDR3 length equals 16 residues. The germline V gene has CDR1 SNHLY and CDR2 FYNNEI. Germline trimming cut 6 bases from V and 9 bases from J; bases unmatched to any gene: 13. As every portion of the isolated RNA was reverse transcribed, the sequencing read expressed TCRB transcripts. Sequencing was performed with immunoSEQ multiplex PCR; in TCRdb, only in-frame clones are kept and a portion is missing. The table records 350,000 to 400,000 clones, approximately 12% of them present only once. Regarding this clone: As yet, its antigen is unknown.

Sample: naive CD4+ T cells from blood. The TCR comes from a woman under 30 with type 1 diabetes. This chain connects TRBV2 to TRBJ2-1; 11 bases align to TRBD2. CDR3: CASSPRLAGQGGEQFF. CDR3 sequence (DNA): TGTGCCAGCAGCCCCAGACTAGCGGGGCAGGGAGGTGAGCAGTTCTTC.